Presented here are 23 T cell receptor beta chains from one specimen sequenced in a study of cytomegalovirus exposure and HLA in healthy donors. Vbeta (60) and Jbeta (13) primers were used in the PCR. The method was immunoSEQ multiplex PCR; TCRdb's version includes in-frame clones alone and lacks a portion of them. There are 150,000 to 200,000 clones in the sample; less than 90% occur only once, and just under 2% lies in the top ten. Sequencing was carried out using PBMCs. Receptors were obtained from a woman aged 18-30 years in good health and CMV-seronegative.

About this clone itself: Compared with germline, one end of the junction differs, possibly owing to a read error. The chain joins TRBV7-9 to TRBJ2-7; 8 positions agree with TRBD2. This CDR3 spans 17 amino acids. Germline-derived CDR1 and CDR2 are SEHNR and FQNEAQ (reference sequence). The DNA for the CDR3 is TGTTCCAGCAGCCCCCCCGGCTCCTCGGGGGGGTACTACGAGCAGTACTTC. Amino acid sequence: CSSSPPGSSGGYYEQYF.

The chain recombines TRBV14 with TRBJ2-3; the match to TRBD2 covers 9 bases. The germline V gene encodes CDR1 SGHDN and CDR2 FVKESK. The CDR3 extends over 16 amino acids. V gave up 1 base and J gave up 2 bases; unmatched junction bases: 4. As DNA, the CDR3 is TGTGCCAGCAGCCAAGGAGCGGGGGGCCTCACAGATACGCAGTATTTT. It is translated as CASSQGAGGLTDTQYF.

V usage is TRBV6-5 and J usage is TRBJ2-3, with no clear D. Trimming stripped 2 bases from V and 2 bases from J, with 5 bases between. CDR3 length: 13 amino acids. Germline CDR1 is MNHEY and CDR2 is SVGAGI. CDR3 region: CASSYDFTDTQYF. Here the CDR3 DNA reads TGTGCCAGCAGTTACGACTTCACAGATACGCAGTATTTT.

This rearrangement joins TRBV29-1 to TRBJ2-7; TRBD1 is a possible D gene (6 bases). The germline V and J ends were trimmed by 4 bases and 7 bases, with 20 bases remaining between them. This CDR3 has 14 residues. Germline V gives CDR1 SQVTM, CDR2 ANQGSEA. CDR3 sequence (DNA): TGCAGCGTTGTTAGGGACACGGGGCGACGGGAGCAGTACTTC. Residues: CSVVRDTGRREQYF.

The chain joins TRBV6-1 to TRBJ2-7; tentative D call: TRBD1 (6 bases). The CDR3 is made up of 14 amino acids. Between the trimmed V and J ends, which lost 6 bases and 4 bases, there was a span of 16 bases. CDR1 MNHNS and CDR2 SASEGT come from the germline V gene. For the CDR3, the DNA is TGTGCCAGCAGCCACTCGGGACAAAAATACGAGCAGTACTTC. Its translation: CASSHSGQKYEQYF.

This clone was found once. The chain has TRBV7-7 and TRBJ2-1; 7 bases align to TRBD2. Germline V CDR1 and CDR2: SSHAT, FNYEAQ (reference sequence). CDR3 length: 15 amino acids. The V segment lost 2 bases and the J segment 7 bases; nucleotides outside the gene matches: 8. The CDR3 bases are TGTGCCAGCAGCTTAAGAGTGGGGGGGAGGAATGAGCAGTTCTTC. The encoded protein is CASSLRVGGRNEQFF. The entire variable domain, with the rest obtained from reference TRBV7-7 and TRBJ2-1, is as follows: GAGVSQSPRYKVTKRGQDVTLRCDPISSHATLYWYQQALGQGPEFLTYFNYEAQPDKSGLPSDRFSAERPEGSISTLTIQRTEQRDSAMYRCASSLRVGGRNEQFFGPGTRLTVL.

The chain is built from TRBV5-1 and TRBJ2-3; 8 bases fit TRBD2. The CDR3 is made up of 14 amino acids. J was trimmed by 5 bases and V by 2 bases; bases with no gene match: 4. Germline-derived CDR1 and CDR2 are SGHRS and YFSETQ. The CDR3 region has the DNA TGCGCCAGCAGCTTCGGACTAGCCGGAGATACGCAGTATTTT. Protein sequence: CASSFGLAGDTQYF.

The V and J genes are TRBV7-6 and TRBJ2-7, with TRBD2 matching 11 bases. This CDR3 is 14 amino acids long. Germline CDR1 SGHVS, CDR2 FNYEAQ. Trimming cost V 10 bases and J 5 bases; bases outside gene matches: 10. The CDR3 sequence: CAMIYGTSGDEQYF. In DNA, the CDR3 is TGTGCCATGATCTACGGGACTAGCGGCGACGAGCAGTACTTC.

The chain combines TRBV5-1 with TRBJ1-3; TRBD1 agrees at 7 bases. This CDR3 comprises 18 residues. Trimming cost V 0 bases and J 2 bases; bases outside gene matches: 11. The V gene's germline CDR1 is SGHRS and CDR2 YFSETQ. CDR3 DNA sequence: TGCGCCAGCAGCTTGGACGTATTTGGGGACAGCACTGGAAACACCATATATTTT. Translation gives CASSLDVFGDSTGNTIYF.

Regarding this clone: An end of the junction does not agree with germline; a read error may underlie this. J is TRBJ2-3 and V is TRBV4-2, with D possibly being TRBD2 (6 bases). The CDR3 covers 14 residues. Per the germline V gene, CDR1 is LGHNA and CDR2 is YNFKEQ. This CDR3 reads CASSSWTTTNTQYF. The DNA for the CDR3 is TGTGCCAGCAGCTCATGGACTACCACAAATACGCAGTATTTT.

The gene calls are TRBV7-9 and TRBJ2-5; maybe TRBD2 (7 bases). The V end lost 5 bases, the J end lost 1 base, and 23 bases lay between the germline ends. The CDR3 runs to 18 residues. Germline V gene data show CDR1 as SEHNR and CDR2 as FQNEAQ (reference sequence). The CDR3 loop is CASSQRGWGSGIQETQYF. As DNA, the CDR3 is TGTGCCAGCAGCCAAAGGGGGTGGGGCAGCGGGATCCAAGAGACCCAGTACTTC.

The CDR3 DNA reads as TGTGCCAGTAGTATAAGCAACGAGCAGTACTTC. This encodes CASSISNEQYF. The chain links TRBV19 to TRBJ2-7, with D unclear. V was cut by 2 bases and J by 5 bases, with 4 bases left in between. Germline V CDR1 and CDR2: LNHDA, SQIVND (reference sequence). CDR3 size: 11 residues.

CDR3 in DNA: TGTGCCAGCAGCCAAAGGGGGCGACAGAACTATGGCTACACCTTC. This translates into CASSQRGRQNYGYTF. V gene TRBV7-8 combines with J gene TRBJ1-2, with 7 bases identical to TRBD1. The CDR3 has 15 amino acids. The trim removed 5 bases at V and 2 bases at J, leaving 8 bases unmatched. Germline loops: CDR1 SGHVS, CDR2 FQNEAQ. The variable domain in full, completed from reference TRBV7-8 and TRBJ1-2, reads GAGVSQSPRYKVAKRGQDVALRCDPISGHVSLFWYQQALGQGPEFLTYFQNEAQLDKSGLPSDRFFAERPEGSVSTLKIQRTQQEDSAVYLCASSQRGRQNYGYTFGSGTRLTVV.

Worth noting for this clone: This CDR3 is also generated by other DNA sequences in the sample. The chain has TRBV18 and TRBJ1-1; D unclear. The CDR3 consists of 15 residues. Trimming removed 2 bases from V and 1 base from J, with 11 bases in between. Germline CDR1 and CDR2: KGHSH and LQKENI. The CDR3 nucleotides read TGTGCCAGCTCACCAAACCTGGGCCCGAACACTGAAGCTTTCTTT. It is translated as CASSPNLGPNTEAFF.

The rearrangement joins TRBV14 to TRBJ1-3; possible D gene TRBD1, 5 bases. Germline V gene data show CDR1 as SGHDN and CDR2 as FVKESK. The CDR3 extends over 13 amino acids. Trimming removed 4 bases from V and 4 bases from J, with 8 bases in between. The CDR3 reads CASSLSGGNTIYF. As DNA, the CDR3 is TGTGCCAGCAGCCTATCAGGGGGAAACACCATATATTTT.

The chain links TRBV5-1 to TRBJ1-4; 8 positions agree with TRBD1. The CDR3 is 14 residues long. V trimming: 3 bases; J trimming: 8 bases; junction bases outside the gene matches: 6. CDR1 is SGHRS and CDR2 is YFSETQ in the germline V gene. The CDR3 DNA reads as TGCGCCAGCAGCTCGCAGGGGGCCGAGGAAAAACTGTTTTTT. It codes for CASSSQGAEEKLFF.

Regarding this clone: The conserved closing phenylalanine or tryptophan is absent in this CDR3, likely reflecting a read error. In nucleotides, the CDR3 is TGTGCCAGCAGCCCACCGAGGGGGGAGGGGTACGAGCAGTACCTC. Its protein is CASSPPRGEGYEQYL. This chain uses TRBV7-9 with TRBJ2-7, with a weak D call TRBD2 (7 bases). The CDR3 loop spans 15 amino acids. V lost 5 bases and J 4 bases, leaving 18 bases between the germline ends. CDR1 is SEHNR and CDR2 is FQNEAQ in the germline V gene (reference sequence).

This rearrangement joins TRBV19 to TRBJ1-4, with a weak D call TRBD1 (5 bases). V gave up 7 bases and J gave up 6 bases, with 9 bases separating them. CDR1 and CDR2 (germline): LNHDA, SQIVND (reference sequence). The CDR3 has 12 residues. The CDR3 DNA reads TGTGCCAGTAACAGGCCAGATGAAAAACTGTTTTTT. This sequence encodes CASNRPDEKLFF.

The genes are TRBV5-1 and TRBJ2-6, with a weak D call TRBD2 (6 bases). Germline CDR1 and CDR2: SGHRS and YFSETQ. The CDR3 has 16 residues. V was clipped by 0 bases and J by 0 bases, with 7 bases between them. This chain's CDR3 is CASSLVGGSGANVLTF. CDR3 sequence (DNA): TGCGCCAGCAGCTTGGTCGGGGGCTCTGGGGCCAACGTCCTGACTTTC.

The rearrangement links TRBV4-2 to TRBJ2-1; 10 positions agree with TRBD2. Trimming took 3 bases from V and 3 from J; bases not matched to a gene: 5. The V gene's germline CDR1 is LGHNA and CDR2 YNFKEQ. The CDR3 contains 16 residues. For the CDR3, the DNA is TGTGCCAGCAGCCACGGACTAGCGGATGACTACAATGAGCAGTTCTTC. The encoded protein is CASSHGLADDYNEQFF.

The V call is TRBV4-2, the J call TRBJ2-7; TRBD2 matches 10 bases. V was pared by 1 base and J by 4 bases, with 7 bases of the junction left unmatched. Germline V gene sequence: CDR1 LGHNA, CDR2 YNFKEQ. This CDR3 comprises 16 residues. The CDR3 nucleotides read TGTGCCAGCAGCCAAGTCGAAACTAGCGGGAAGTACGAGCAGTACTTC. Translated, it gives CASSQVETSGKYEQYF.

The chain carries TRBV15 and TRBJ2-7; D unclear. This CDR3 has 15 amino acids. The germline V gene encodes CDR1 LNHNV and CDR2 YYDKDF (reference sequence). V shed 1 base and J shed 4 bases, with 14 bases lying between them. CDR3 nucleotides: TGTGCCACCAGCAGAGCAGGAAACAGTCAGTACGAGCAGTACTTC. This sequence encodes CATSRAGNSQYEQYF.

The V call is TRBV6-5, the J call TRBJ2-1, with a weak D call TRBD1 (6 bases). The germline V and J ends were trimmed by 3 bases and 14 bases, with 17 bases remaining between them. This CDR3 comprises 13 residues. The germline V gene encodes CDR1 MNHEY and CDR2 SVGAGI. The CDR3 coding sequence is TGTGCCAGCAGTTATAGGGACACCTCCTGGGAGTTCTTC. This codes for CASSYRDTSWEFF.